This record concerns one TCR beta chain sequence. Its antigen is currently unknown. Every TCR library drew on approximately 3.5 ug of total RNA. Both TCRalpha and TCRbeta cDNA were subjected to two nested PCRs lasting roughly 16 and 10 cycles. For each CDR3 protein, TCRdb gives one entry from its re-call of the 5' RACE reads, without DNA. The data show 210,000 or so distinct CDR3 sequences, and the top ten clones hold more than 7.5%. The CDR3 is made up of 13 amino acids. The record originates from a study of monozygotic twins with inflammatory bowel disease. The study's findings and limits: Heterogeneous immunosuppressive treatment regimens may have introduced variability into patient repertoires. Separate T cell subtypes could not be resolved from one another.

The J gene is TRBJ1-1, the V gene TRBV12-3 or TRBV12-4. The sequence was obtained from a human donor with ulcerative colitis or Crohn's disease, or a healthy co-twin of an affected twin (not recorded which). The sample consisted of blood. The CDR3 sequence is CASSRHGFTEAFF.